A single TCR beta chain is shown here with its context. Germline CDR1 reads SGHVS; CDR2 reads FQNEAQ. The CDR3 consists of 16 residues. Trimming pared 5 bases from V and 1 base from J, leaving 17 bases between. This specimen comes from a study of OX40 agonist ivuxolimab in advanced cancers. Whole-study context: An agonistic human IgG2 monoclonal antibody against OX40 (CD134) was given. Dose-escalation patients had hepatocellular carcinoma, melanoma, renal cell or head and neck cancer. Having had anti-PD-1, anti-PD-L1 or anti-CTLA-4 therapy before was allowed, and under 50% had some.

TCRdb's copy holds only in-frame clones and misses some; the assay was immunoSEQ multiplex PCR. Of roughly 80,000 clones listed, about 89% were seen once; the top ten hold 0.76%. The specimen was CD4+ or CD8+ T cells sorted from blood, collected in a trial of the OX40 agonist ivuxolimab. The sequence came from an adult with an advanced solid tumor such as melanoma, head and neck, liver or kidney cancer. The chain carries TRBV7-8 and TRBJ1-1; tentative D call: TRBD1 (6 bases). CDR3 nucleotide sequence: TGTGCCAGCAGCCTCCGACAGGCCACTGGGAACACTGAAGCTTTCTTT. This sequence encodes CASSLRQATGNTEAFF.